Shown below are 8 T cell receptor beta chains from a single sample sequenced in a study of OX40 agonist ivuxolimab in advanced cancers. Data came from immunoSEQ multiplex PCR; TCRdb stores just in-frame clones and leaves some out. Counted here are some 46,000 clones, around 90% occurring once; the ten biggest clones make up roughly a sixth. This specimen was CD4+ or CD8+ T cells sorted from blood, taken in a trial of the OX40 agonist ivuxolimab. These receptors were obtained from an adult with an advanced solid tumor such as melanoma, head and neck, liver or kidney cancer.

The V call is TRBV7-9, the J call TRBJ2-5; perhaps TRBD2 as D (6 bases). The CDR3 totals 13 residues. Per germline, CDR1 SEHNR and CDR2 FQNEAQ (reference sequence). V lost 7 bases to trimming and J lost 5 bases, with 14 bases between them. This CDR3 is CASIPGLLETQYF. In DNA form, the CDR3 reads TGTGCCAGCATCCCGGGACTTCTCGAGACCCAGTACTTC.

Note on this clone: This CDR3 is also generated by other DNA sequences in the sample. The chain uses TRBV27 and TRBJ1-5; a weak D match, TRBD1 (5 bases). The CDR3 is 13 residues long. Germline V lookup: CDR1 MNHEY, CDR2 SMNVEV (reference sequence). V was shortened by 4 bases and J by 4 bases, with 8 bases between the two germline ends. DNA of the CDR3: TGTGCCAGCAGTTCGACAGTTAATCAGCCCCAGCATTTT. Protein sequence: CASSSTVNQPQHF.

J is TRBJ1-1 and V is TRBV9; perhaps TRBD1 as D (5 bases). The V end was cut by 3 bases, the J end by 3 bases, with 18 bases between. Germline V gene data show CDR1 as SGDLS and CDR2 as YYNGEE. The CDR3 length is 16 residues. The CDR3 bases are TGTGCCAGCAGCGGGTGGTCGAGGGGAGGTCACACTGAAGCTTTCTTT. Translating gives CASSGWSRGGHTEAFF.

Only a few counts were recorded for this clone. The CDR3 protein is CASSLLAGEQETQYF. The CDR3 coding sequence is TGTGCCAGCAGCTTACTAGCGGGGGAACAAGAGACCCAGTACTTC. This rearrangement joins TRBV11-2 to TRBJ2-5; TRBD2 aligns across 10 bases. The CDR3 runs 15 residues. The V and J ends lost 2 bases and 2 bases, in that order; junction bases with no gene match: 2. The germline V gene has CDR1 SGHAT and CDR2 FQNNGV. The full variable domain, with the rest looked up from reference TRBV11-2 and TRBJ2-5, is EAGVAQSPRYKIIEKRQSVAFWCNPISGHATLYWYQQILGQGPKLLIQFQNNGVVDDSQLPKDRFSAERLKGVDSTLKIQPAKLEDSAVYLCASSLLAGEQETQYFGPGTRLLVL.

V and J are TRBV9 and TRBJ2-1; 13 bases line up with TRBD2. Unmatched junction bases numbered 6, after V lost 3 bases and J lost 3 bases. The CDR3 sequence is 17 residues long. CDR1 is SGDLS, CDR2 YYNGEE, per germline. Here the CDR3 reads CASSGSGTSGNYNEQFF. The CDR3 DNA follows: TGTGCCAGCAGCGGAAGCGGGACTAGCGGGAACTACAATGAGCAGTTCTTC.

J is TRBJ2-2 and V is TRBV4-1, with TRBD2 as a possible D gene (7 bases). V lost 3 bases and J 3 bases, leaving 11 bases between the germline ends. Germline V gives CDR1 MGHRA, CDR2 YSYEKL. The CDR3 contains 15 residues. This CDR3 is CASSQGGAYTGELFF. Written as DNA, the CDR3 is TGCGCCAGCAGCCAGGGGGGGGCCTACACCGGGGAGCTGTTTTTT.

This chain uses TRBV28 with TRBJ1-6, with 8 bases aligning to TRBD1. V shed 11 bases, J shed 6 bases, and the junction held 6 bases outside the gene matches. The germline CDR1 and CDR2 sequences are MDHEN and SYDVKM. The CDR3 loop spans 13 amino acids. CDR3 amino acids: CASLGQGNSPLHF. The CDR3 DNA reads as TGTGCCTCTTTAGGACAGGGTAATTCACCCCTCCACTTT.

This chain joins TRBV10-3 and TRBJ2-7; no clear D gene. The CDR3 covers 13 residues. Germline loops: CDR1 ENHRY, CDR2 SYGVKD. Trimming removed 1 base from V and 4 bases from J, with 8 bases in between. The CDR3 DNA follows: TGTGCCATCAGTGAGTTTGTGGATTACGAGCAGTACGTC. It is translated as CAISEFVDYEQYV.